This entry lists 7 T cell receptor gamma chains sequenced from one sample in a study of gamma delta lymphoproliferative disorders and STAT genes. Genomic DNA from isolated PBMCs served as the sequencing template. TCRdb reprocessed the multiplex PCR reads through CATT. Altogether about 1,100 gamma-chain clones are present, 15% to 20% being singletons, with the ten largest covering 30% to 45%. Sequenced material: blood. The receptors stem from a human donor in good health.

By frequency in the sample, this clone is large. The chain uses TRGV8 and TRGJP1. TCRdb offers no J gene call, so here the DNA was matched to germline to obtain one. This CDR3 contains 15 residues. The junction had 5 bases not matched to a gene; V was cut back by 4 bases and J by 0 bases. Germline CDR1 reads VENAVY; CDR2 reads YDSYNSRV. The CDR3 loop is CATWEPYTTGWFKIF. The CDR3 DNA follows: TGTGCCACCTGGGAGCCATATACCACTGGTTGGTTCAAGATATTT.

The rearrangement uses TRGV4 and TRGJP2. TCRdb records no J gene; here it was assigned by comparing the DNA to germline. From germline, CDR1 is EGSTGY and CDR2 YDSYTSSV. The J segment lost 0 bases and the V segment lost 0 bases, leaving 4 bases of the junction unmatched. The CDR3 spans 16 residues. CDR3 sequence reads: CATWDGRYSSDWIKTF. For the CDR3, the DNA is TGTGCCACCTGGGATGGGCGCTATAGTAGTGATTGGATCAAGACGTTT.

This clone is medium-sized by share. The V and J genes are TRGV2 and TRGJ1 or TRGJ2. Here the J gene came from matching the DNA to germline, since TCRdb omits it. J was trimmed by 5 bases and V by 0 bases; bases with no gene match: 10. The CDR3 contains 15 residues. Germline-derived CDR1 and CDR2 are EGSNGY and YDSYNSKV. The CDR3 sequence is CATWDGPGFNYKKLF. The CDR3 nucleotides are TGTGCCACCTGGGACGGGCCGGGTTTTAATTATAAGAAACTCTTT.

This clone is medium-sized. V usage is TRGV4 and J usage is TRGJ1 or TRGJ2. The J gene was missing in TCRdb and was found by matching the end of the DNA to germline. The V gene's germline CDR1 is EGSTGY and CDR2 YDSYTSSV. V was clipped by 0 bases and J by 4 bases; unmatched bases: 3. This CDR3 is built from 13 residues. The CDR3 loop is CATWDGCYYKKLF. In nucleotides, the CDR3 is TGTGCCACCTGGGATGGGTGCTATTATAAGAAACTCTTT.

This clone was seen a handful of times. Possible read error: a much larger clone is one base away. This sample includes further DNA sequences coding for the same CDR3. The CDR3 bases are TGTGCCACCTGGGAAGGGGGGTGGATCAAGACGTTT. Amino acids: CATWEGGWIKTF. The J gene is TRGJP2, the V gene TRGV4. The J gene was not available in TCRdb and was assigned here by matching the DNA to germline segments. This CDR3 region has 12 residues. Germline V CDR1 and CDR2: EGSTGY, YDSYTSSV. V lost 4 bases to trimming and J lost 11 bases; unmatched junction nucleotides: 7.

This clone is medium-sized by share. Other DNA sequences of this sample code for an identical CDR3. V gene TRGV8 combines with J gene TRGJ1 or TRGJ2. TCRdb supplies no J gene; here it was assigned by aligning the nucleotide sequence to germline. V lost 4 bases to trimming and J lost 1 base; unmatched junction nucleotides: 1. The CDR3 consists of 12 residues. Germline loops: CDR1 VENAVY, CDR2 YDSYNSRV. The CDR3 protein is CATWDNYYKKLF. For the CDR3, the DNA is TGTGCCACCTGGGACAATTATTATAAGAAACTCTTT.

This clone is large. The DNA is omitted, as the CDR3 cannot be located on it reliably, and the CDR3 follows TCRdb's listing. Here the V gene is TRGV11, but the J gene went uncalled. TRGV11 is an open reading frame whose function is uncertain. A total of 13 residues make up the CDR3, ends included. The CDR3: CTTVPAGFRIKLF.